The rows below give T cell receptor beta chains drawn from one sample of a study of T cell responses to AZD1222 COVID-19 vaccine. Clones were read by immunoSEQ multiplex PCR, and TCRdb kept only the in-frame ones, dropping some. In the table there are fewer than 200,000 clones, about 90% of which are singletons. Source: peripheral blood, taken 28 days after the second AZD1222 dose. All receptors come from an adult who received the AZD1222 COVID-19 vaccine. CDR3s include the opening cysteine and the closing phenylalanine or tryptophan. Each record gives: J gene, V gene, D gene, clone size, CDR3 DNA, CDR3 protein. A D gene is named only where the DNA matches it firmly. Part of the rows lack a size; the others show once, few, many or a class for expanded clones.

TRBJ1-2	TRBV18	NA	NA	TGTGCCAGCTCACCCCGATCGACAATTTTTAACTATGGCTACACCTTC	CASSPRSTIFNYGYTF
TRBJ1-2	TRBV7-2	TRBD1	few	TGTGCCAGCAGCTTAGCGGGACAGGGAATGGGCTATGGCTACACCTTC	CASSLAGQGMGYGYTF
TRBJ2-2	TRBV24-1	TRBD1	once	TGTGCCACCAGTGACCGGGGACAGGGGCTCCGGGTCGGGGAGCTGTTTTTT	CATSDRGQGLRVGELFF
TRBJ1-1	TRBV19	TRBD1	NA	TGTGCCAGTAGTATGCGCGACAGGGGTGCTTTCTTT	CASSMRDRGAFF
TRBJ2-5	TRBV7-7	TRBD1	NA	TGTGCTAGCAGCTTAGGGGACAGAGGGCTGGAGACCCAGTACTTC	CASSLGDRGLETQYF
TRBJ1-4	TRBV30	NA	NA	TGTGCCTGGAGACGGCCTAATGAAAAACTGTTTTTT	CAWRRPNEKLFF
TRBJ1-2	TRBV6-5	TRBD1	NA	TGTGCCAGCAGTAACGGGGACAGGAACAGATATGGCTACACCTTC	CASSNGDRNRYGYTF
TRBJ2-2	TRBV10-1	NA	NA	TGCGCCAGCAGTGAGTCAACGGGGGCCAACACCGGGGAGCTGTTTTTT	CASSESTGANTGELFF
TRBJ1-3	TRBV10-2	NA	NA	TGCGCCACTCGCGACGTCGGAGGAAACACCATATATTTT	CATRDVGGNTIYF
TRBJ2-3	TRBV4-3	TRBD2	NA	TGCGCCAGCAGCCAAGATGTAGCGGGGCGCAACACAGATACGCAGTATTTT	CASSQDVAGRNTDTQYF
TRBJ1-4	TRBV27	NA	NA	TGTGCCAGCAGTCCTCGACCCGACACTGCAACTAATGAAAAACTGTTTTTT	CASSPRPDTATNEKLFF
TRBJ2-7	TRBV20-1	TRBD1	once	TGCAGTGCCGCCAGGGGGCCCGAGCAGTACTTC	CSAARGPEQYF
TRBJ1-5	TRBV5-8	TRBD1	NA	TGTGCCAGCAGCTTCCGCGCGACAGGGGGCAATCAGCCCCAGCATTTT	CASSFRATGGNQPQHF
TRBJ1-6	TRBV6-5	TRBD1	NA	TGTGCCAGCAGTTTCCAACCGGGACAGGGTCCACCCCTCCACTTT	CASSFQPGQGPPLHF
TRBJ1-4	TRBV29-1	NA	NA	TGCAGCGCCGGCCAGGGAGCCCCTAATGAAAAACTGTTTTTT	CSAGQGAPNEKLFF
TRBJ2-3	TRBV19	TRBD1	once	TGTGCCAGTAGTGAGACAGGGAGTGCAGATACGCAGTATTTT	CASSETGSADTQYF
TRBJ1-4	TRBV6-1	TRBD1	NA	TGTGCCAGCAGTGACCACAGGGGCGGGGAAAAACTGTTTTTT	CASSDHRGGEKLFF
TRBJ1-6	TRBV6-1	NA	few	TGTGCCAGCAGTGATCCTAATTCACCCCTCCACTTT	CASSDPNSPLHF
TRBJ1-6	TRBV6-5	TRBD1	few	TGTGCCAGCATTACGACAGGGGGCGCTTCACCCCTCCACTTT	CASITTGGASPLHF
TRBJ2-7	TRBV11-1	TRBD2	NA	TGTGCCAGCAGCTTTGGTAGCGGGGGGACCTACGAGCAGTACTTC	CASSFGSGGTYEQYF
TRBJ1-1	TRBV5-1	NA	NA	TGCGCCAGCAGCTGGGAGTGGGAGAACACTGAAGCTTTCTTT	CASSWEWENTEAFF
TRBJ2-1	TRBV15	NA	NA	TGTGCCACCAGCTCAATTGGGCCTCGAGGCTACAATGAGCAGTTCTTC	CATSSIGPRGYNEQFF
TRBJ2-4	TRBV23-1	TRBD1	NA	TGCGCCAGCAGGGGAGGCTTGACAGGGGATGGCGGGGTAGCCAAAAACATTCAGTACTTC	CASRGGLTGDGGVAKNIQYF
TRBJ1-4	TRBV4-2	NA	NA	TGTGCCAGCAGCCAAGAGAGCGGAACTAATGAAAAACTGTTTTTT	CASSQESGTNEKLFF
TRBJ2-2	TRBV6-5	NA	NA	TGTGCCAGCAGTTACGCCAGGGACGCCGGGGAGCTGTTTTTT	CASSYARDAGELFF
TRBJ2-7	TRBV5-1	TRBD2	NA	TGCGCCAGCAGGGAGGGAGGGTACGAGCAGTACTTC	CASREGGYEQYF
TRBJ1-6	TRBV5-1	NA	NA	TGCGCCAGCAGCTTGGATACGGGACCAGGTTCACCCCTCCACTTT	CASSLDTGPGSPLHF
TRBJ2-2	TRBV5-1	NA	NA	TGCGCCAGCAGCTTGGTCAGGGGCACCGGGGAGCTGTTTTTT	CASSLVRGTGELFF
TRBJ2-1	TRBV12-5	TRBD1	NA	TGTGCTAGTGGTCGGGACAGGGCTACCGATGAGCAGTTCTTC	CASGRDRATDEQFF
TRBJ1-5	TRBV2	NA	once	TGTGCCAGCAGTGTAGAGAGCGCAAATCAGCCCCAGCATTTT	CASSVESANQPQHF
TRBJ2-7	TRBV15	NA	NA	TGTGCCACCAGCAGAGGGGGAGTTGGGGCCGAGCAGTACTTC	CATSRGGVGAEQYF
TRBJ2-2	TRBV4-2	NA	NA	TGTGCCAGCAGCCAAGAGGGAATCACCGGGGAGCTGTTTTTT	CASSQEGITGELFF
TRBJ2-1	TRBV7-3	TRBD2	NA	TGTGCCAGCAGCTTGACTAGCGGGGGGGCCTCATTCAATGAGCAGTTCTTC	CASSLTSGGASFNEQFF
TRBJ2-7	TRBV28	NA	NA	TGTGCCACAGGGGAACCCTACGAGCAGTACTTC	CATGEPYEQYF
TRBJ2-1	TRBV5-1	NA	NA	TGCGCCAGCAGTTCTGGGACTGGGACATACAATGAGCAGTTCTTC	CASSSGTGTYNEQFF
TRBJ1-5	TRBV2	TRBD1	few	TGTGCCAGCAGTTTAACAGGGGGCTTTGGTCAGCCCCAGCATTTT	CASSLTGGFGQPQHF
TRBJ2-4	TRBV7-2	NA	NA	TGTGCCAGCAGCCGTTTTATACAGGGAGGGGACATTCAGTACTTC	CASSRFIQGGDIQYF
TRBJ2-1	TRBV6-2/TRBV6-3	NA	NA	TGTGCCAGCACCCCGGCCCAGCGGTACAATGAGCAGTTCTTC	CASTPAQRYNEQFF
TRBJ1-1	TRBV20-1	NA	NA	TGCAGTGCTAGTCCCCATAGGAACACTGAAGTAGCTTTCTTT	CSASPHRNTEVAFF
TRBJ2-3	TRBV5-1	NA	NA	TGCGCCAGCAGCATCCCATCAGCGGATACGCAGTATTTT	CASSIPSADTQYF
TRBJ1-5	TRBV6-1	NA	NA	TGTGCCAGCAGTGAAGCGGGGGCAGGAAATCAGCCCCAGCATTTT	CASSEAGAGNQPQHF
TRBJ2-7	TRBV5-5	NA	NA	TGTGCCAGCAGCGACCAAAAACAGGGCCTCTTCTACGAGCAGTACTTC	CASSDQKQGLFYEQYF
TRBJ2-7	TRBV5-6	TRBD2	NA	TGTGCCAGCAGCTCGGAACTAGCGGGAACCTACGAGCAGTACTTC	CASSSELAGTYEQYF
TRBJ1-1	TRBV10-3	TRBD1	NA	TGTGCCATCAGTGGGACAGGGAGGGAGAACACTGAAGCTTTCTTT	CAISGTGRENTEAFF
TRBJ1-1	TRBV25-1	NA	NA	TGTGCCAGCAGTGAATCGAAGGCCCCCCGGAGCACTGAAGCTTTCTTT	CASSESKAPRSTEAFF
TRBJ2-7	TRBV5-5	NA	NA	TGTGCCAGCAGCCTGCCCTATTCAGAGCAGTACTTC	CASSLPYSEQYF
TRBJ2-7	TRBV30	NA	NA	TGTGCCTGGAGTGTATCTCTGGGGACCTACGAGCAGTACTTC	CAWSVSLGTYEQYF
TRBJ2-1	TRBV5-1	NA	NA	TGCGCCAGCAGCCTCCCCCCTACGAATGAGCAGTTCTTC	CASSLPPTNEQFF
TRBJ2-5	TRBV3-1/TRBV3-2	TRBD2	NA	TGTGCCAGCAGCCAAGATAGAAGCGGGGGGTCGGAAGAGACCCAGTACTTC	CASSQDRSGGSEETQYF
TRBJ1-5	TRBV6-2/TRBV6-3	NA	NA	TGTGCCAGCAGTTACTCAGGGGTTAGCAATCAGCCCCAGCATTTT	CASSYSGVSNQPQHF
TRBJ1-6	TRBV11-2	TRBD1	NA	TGTGCCAGCAGCCCCTTGGGACAGGGGGATGCTCGGAGTTCACCCCTCCACTTT	CASSPLGQGDARSSPLHF